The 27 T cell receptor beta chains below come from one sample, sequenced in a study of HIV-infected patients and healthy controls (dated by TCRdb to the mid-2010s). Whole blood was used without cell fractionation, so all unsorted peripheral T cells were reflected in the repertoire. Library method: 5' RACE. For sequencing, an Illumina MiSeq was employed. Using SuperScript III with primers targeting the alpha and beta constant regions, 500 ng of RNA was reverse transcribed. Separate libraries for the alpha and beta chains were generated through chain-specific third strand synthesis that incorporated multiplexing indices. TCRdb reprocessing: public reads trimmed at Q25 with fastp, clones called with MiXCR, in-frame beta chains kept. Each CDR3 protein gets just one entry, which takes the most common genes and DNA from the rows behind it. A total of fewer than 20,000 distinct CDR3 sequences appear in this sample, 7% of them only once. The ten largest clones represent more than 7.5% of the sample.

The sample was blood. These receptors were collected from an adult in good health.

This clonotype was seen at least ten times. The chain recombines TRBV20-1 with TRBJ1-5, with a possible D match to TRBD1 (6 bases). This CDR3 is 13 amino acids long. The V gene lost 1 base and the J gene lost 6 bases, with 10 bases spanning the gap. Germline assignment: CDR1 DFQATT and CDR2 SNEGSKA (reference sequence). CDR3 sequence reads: CSARVGRGQPQHF. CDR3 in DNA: TGCAGTGCTAGAGTGGGCAGGGGTCAGCCCCAGCATTTT.

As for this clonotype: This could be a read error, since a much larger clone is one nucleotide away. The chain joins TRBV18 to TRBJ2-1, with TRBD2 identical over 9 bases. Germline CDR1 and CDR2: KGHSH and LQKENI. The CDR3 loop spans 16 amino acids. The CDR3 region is CASTPPRAGGRDEQFF. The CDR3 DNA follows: TGTGCCAGCACACCACCACGGGCGGGGGGGCGCGATGAGCAGTTCTTC.

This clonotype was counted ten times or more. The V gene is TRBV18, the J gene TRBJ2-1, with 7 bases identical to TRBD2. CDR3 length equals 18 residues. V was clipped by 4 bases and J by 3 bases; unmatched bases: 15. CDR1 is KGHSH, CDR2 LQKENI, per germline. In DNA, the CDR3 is TGTGCCAGCTCACTCGCCAGGACTAGAGGGGCCGGCTACAATGAGCAGTTCTTC. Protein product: CASSLARTRGAGYNEQFF. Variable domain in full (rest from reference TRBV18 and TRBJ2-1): NAGVMQNPRHLVRRRGQEARLRCSPMKGHSHVYWYRQLPEEGLKFMVYLQKENIIDESGMPKERFSAEFPKEGPSILRIQQVVRGDSAAYFCASSLARTRGAGYNEQFFGPGTRLTVL.

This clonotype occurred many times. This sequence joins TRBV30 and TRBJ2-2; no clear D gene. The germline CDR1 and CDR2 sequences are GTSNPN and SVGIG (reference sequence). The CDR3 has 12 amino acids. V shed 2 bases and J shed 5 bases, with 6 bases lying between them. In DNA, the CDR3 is TGTGCCTGGAGTTCGGGTACCGGGGAGCTGTTTTTT. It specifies CAWSSGTGELFF.

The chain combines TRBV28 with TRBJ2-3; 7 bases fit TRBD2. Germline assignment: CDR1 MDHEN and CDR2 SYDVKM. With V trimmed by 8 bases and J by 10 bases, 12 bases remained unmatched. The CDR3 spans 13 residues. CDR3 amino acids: CASVQRGTDAQYF. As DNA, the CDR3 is TGTGCCAGCGTCCAGCGGGGCACGGATGCGCAGTATTTT.

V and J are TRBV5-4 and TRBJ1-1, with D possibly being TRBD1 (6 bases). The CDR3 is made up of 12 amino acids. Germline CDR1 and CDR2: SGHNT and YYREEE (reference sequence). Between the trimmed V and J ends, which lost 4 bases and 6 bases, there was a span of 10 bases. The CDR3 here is CASSDGGPEAFF. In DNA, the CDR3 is TGTGCCAGCAGCGACGGGGGCCCTGAAGCTTTCTTT.

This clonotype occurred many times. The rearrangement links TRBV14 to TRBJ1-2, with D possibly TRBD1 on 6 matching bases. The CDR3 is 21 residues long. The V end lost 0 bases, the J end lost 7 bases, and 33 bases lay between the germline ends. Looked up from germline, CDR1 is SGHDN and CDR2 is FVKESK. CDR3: CASSQENADRTVLFPSAGYTF. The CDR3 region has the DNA TGTGCCAGCAGCCAAGAAAATGCGGACAGAACCGTTCTGTTCCCGTCGGCTGGCTACACCTTC. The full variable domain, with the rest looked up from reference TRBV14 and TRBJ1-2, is EAGVTQFPSHSVIEKGQTVTLRCDPISGHDNLYWYRRVMGKEIKFLLHFVKESKQDESGMPNNRFLAERTGGTYSTLKVQPAELEDSGVYFCASSQENADRTVLFPSAGYTFGSGTRLTVV.

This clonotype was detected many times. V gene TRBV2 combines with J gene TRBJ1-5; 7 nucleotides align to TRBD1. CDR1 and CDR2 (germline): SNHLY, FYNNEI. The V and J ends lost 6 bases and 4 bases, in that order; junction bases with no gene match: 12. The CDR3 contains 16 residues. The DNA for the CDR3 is TGTGCCAGCAGCACAGGGGTGTACGATTTAAATCAGCCCCAGCATTTT. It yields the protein CASSTGVYDLNQPQHF.

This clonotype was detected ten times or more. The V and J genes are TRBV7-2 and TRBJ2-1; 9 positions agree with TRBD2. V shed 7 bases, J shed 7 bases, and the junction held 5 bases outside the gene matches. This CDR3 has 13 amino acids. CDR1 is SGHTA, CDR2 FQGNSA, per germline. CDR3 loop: CASKSSGSNEQFF. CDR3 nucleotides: TGTGCCAGCAAGAGTAGCGGGAGTAATGAGCAGTTCTTC. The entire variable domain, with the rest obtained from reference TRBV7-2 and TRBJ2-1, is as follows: GAGVSQSPSNKVTEKGKDVELRCDPISGHTALYWYRQSLGQGLEFLIYFQGNSAPDKSGLPSDRFSAERTGGSVSTLTIQRTQQEDSAVYLCASKSSGSNEQFFGPGTRLTVL.

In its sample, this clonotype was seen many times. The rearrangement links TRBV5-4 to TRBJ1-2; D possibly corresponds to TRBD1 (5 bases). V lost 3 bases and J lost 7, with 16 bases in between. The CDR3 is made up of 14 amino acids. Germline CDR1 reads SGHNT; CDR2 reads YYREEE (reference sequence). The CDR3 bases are TGTGCCAGCAGCTCCCTTCCGGGGCAAGGTGGCTACACCTTC. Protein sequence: CASSSLPGQGGYTF.

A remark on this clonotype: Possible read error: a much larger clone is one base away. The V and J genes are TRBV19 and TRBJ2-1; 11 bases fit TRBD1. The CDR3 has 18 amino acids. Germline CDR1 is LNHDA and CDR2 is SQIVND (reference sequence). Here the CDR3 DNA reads TGTGCCAGTAGCGCCGGGACAGGGGGAGGTGTTTACGACAATGAGCATTTCTTC. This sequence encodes CASSAGTGGGVYDNEHFF.

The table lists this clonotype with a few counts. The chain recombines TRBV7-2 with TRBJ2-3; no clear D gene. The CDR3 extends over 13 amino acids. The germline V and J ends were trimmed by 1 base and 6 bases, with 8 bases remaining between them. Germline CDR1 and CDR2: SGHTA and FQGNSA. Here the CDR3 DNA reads TGTGCCAGCAGCTTAGTCGGTGCTGATACGCAGTATTTT. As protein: CASSLVGADTQYF.

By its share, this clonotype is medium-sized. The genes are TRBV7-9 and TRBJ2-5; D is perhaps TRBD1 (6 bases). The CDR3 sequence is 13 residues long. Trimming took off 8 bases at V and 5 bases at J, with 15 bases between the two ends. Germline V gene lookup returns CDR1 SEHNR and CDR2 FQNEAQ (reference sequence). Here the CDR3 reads CASVPGTTETQYF. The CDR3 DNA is TGTGCCAGCGTCCCCGGGACAACGGAGACCCAGTACTTC.

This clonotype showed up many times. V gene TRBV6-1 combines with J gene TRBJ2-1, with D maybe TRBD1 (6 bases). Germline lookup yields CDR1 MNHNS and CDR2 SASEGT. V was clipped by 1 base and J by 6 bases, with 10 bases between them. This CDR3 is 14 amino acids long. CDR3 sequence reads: CASSEGEGGNEQFF. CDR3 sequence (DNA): TGTGCCAGCAGTGAAGGAGAAGGGGGCAATGAGCAGTTCTTC.

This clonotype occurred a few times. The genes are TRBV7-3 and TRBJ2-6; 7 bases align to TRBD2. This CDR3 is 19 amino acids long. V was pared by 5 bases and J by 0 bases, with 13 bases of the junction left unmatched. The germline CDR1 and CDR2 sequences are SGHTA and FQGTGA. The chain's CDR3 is CASSPGRDSLSSGANVLTF. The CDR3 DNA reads TGTGCCAGCAGCCCAGGGAGGGACTCACTAAGCTCTGGGGCCAACGTCCTGACTTTC.

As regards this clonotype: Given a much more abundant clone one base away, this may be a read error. In DNA, the CDR3 is TGCAGTGCTCGTCGACAGGGAGAATATAGCAATCAGACCCAGCATTTT. Protein: CSARRQGEYSNQTQHF. V usage is TRBV20-1 and J usage is TRBJ1-5, with 7 bases aligning to TRBD1. Germline V gene sequence: CDR1 DFQATT, CDR2 SNEGSKA (reference sequence). The CDR3 contains 16 residues.

In DNA, the CDR3 is TGTGCCAGCGGCTTGATCGGAGCCTACAATGAGCAGTTCTTC. Its translation: CASGLIGAYNEQFF. The chain carries TRBV6-2 or TRBV6-3 and TRBJ2-1; D is ambiguous. The CDR3 consists of 14 residues. The germline V gene encodes CDR1 MNHEY and CDR2 SVGEGT. With 8 bases removed from V and 2 bases from J, the gap between germline ends came to 13 bases.

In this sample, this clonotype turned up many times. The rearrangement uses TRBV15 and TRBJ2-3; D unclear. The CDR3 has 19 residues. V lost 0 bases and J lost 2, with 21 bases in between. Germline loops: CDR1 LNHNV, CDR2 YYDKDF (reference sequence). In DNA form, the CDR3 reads TGTGCCACCAGCAGAGATAAATTGGCGCCCCGATTATTCACAGATACGCAGTATTTT. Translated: CATSRDKLAPRLFTDTQYF.

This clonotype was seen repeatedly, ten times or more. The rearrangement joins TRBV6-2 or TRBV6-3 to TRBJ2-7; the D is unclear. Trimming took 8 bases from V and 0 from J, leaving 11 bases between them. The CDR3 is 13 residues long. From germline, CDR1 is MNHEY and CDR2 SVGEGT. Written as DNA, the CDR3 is TGTGCCAGCGGCAAACAAACCTCCTACGAGCAGTACTTC. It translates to CASGKQTSYEQYF.

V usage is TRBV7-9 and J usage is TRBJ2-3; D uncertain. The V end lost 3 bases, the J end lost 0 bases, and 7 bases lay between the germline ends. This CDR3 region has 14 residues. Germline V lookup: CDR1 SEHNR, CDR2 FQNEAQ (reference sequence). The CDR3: CASSFYDSTDTQYF. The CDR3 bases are TGTGCCAGCAGCTTCTATGATAGCACAGATACGCAGTATTTT.

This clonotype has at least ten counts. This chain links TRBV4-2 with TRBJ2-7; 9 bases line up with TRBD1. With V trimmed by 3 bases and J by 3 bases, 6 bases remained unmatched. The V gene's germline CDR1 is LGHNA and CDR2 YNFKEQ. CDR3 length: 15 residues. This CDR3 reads CASSQGTGWVYEQYF. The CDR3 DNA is TGTGCCAGCAGCCAGGGGACAGGGTGGGTCTACGAGCAGTACTTC.

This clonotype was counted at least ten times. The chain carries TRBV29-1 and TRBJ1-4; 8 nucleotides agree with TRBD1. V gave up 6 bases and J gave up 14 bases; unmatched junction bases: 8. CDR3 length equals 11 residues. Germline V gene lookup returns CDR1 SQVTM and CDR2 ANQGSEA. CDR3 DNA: TGCAGCGTCCTCTCCCGGGACAGGCTGTTTTTT. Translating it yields CSVLSRDRLFF.

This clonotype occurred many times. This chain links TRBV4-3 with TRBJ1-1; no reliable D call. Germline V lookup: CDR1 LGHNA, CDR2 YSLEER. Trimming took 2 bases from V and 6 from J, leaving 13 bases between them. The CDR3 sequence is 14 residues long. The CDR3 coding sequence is TGCGCCAGCAGCCAACATCTCGGGGTCTCTGAAGCTTTCTTT. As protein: CASSQHLGVSEAFF.

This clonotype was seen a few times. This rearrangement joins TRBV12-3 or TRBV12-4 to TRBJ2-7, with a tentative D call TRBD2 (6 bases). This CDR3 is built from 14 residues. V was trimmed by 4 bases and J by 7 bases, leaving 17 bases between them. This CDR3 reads CASSSSGSLGEQYF. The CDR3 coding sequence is TGTGCCAGCAGTTCATCCGGGAGCCTGGGGGAGCAGTACTTC.

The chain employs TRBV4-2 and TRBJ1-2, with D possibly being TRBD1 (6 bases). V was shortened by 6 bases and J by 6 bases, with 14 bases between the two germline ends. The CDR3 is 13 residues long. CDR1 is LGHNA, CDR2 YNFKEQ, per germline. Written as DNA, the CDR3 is TGTGCCAGCAGGCCGGGGGGGGGCCATGGCTACACCTTC. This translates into CASRPGGGHGYTF.

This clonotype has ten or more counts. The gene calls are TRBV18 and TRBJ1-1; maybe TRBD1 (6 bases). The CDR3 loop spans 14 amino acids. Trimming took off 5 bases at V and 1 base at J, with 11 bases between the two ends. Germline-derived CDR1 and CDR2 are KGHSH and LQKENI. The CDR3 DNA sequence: TGTGCCAGCTCAGGTTCCAGGGGGAACACTGAAGCTTTCTTT. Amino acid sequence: CASSGSRGNTEAFF.

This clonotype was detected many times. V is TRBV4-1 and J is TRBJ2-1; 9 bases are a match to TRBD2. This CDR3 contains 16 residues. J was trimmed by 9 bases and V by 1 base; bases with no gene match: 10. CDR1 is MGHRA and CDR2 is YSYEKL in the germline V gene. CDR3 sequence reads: CASSQVPKTSGGEQFF. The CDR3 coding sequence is TGCGCCAGCAGCCAAGTCCCCAAGACTAGCGGCGGTGAGCAGTTCTTC.